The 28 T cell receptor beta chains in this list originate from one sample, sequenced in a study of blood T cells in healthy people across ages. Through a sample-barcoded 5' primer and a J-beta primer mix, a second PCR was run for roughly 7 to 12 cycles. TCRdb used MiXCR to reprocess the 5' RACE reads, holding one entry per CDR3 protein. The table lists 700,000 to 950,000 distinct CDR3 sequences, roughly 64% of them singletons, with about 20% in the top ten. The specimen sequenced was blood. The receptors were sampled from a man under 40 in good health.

Here the CDR3 DNA reads TGTGCCAGCAGTTTAAGTCCCTCAGGGTATACGCAGTATTTT. It specifies CASSLSPSGYTQYF. This rearrangement joins TRBV12-3 or TRBV12-4 to TRBJ2-3; possible D gene TRBD1, 5 bases. Deletions cut 2 bases from V and 7 bases from J, with 13 bases between. The CDR3 is 14 residues long.

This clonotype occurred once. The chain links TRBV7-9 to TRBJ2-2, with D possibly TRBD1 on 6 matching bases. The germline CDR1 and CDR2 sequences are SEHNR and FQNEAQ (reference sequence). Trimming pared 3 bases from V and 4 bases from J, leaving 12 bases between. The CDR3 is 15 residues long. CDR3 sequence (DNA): TGTGCCAGCAGCTTTAGCAGGGGTTTCACCGGGGAGCTGTTTTTT. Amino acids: CASSFSRGFTGELFF.

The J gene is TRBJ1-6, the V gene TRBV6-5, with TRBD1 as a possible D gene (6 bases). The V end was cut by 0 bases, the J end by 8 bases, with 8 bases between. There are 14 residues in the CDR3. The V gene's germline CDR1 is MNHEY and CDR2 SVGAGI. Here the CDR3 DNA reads TGTGCCAGCAGTTACTCGTCAGGGGATTCACCCCTCCACTTT. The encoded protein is CASSYSSGDSPLHF.

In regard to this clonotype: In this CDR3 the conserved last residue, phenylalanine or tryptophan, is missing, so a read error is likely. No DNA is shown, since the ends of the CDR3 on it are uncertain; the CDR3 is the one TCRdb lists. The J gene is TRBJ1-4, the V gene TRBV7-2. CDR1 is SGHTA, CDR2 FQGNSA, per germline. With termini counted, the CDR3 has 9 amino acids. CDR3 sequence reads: CASSVIVTR.

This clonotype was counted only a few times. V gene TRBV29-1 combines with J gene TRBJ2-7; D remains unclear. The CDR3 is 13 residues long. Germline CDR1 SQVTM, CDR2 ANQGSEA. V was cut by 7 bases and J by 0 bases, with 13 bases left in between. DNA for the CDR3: TGCAGCGCTTCGACGGATAGCTCCTACGAGCAGTACTTC. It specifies CSASTDSSYEQYF.

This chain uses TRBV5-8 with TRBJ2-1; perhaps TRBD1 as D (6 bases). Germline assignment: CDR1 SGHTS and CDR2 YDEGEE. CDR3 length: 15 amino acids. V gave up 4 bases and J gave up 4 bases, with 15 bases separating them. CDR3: CASSHAGTPYNEQFF. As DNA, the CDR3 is TGTGCCAGCAGCCATGCCGGGACACCTTACAATGAGCAGTTCTTC.

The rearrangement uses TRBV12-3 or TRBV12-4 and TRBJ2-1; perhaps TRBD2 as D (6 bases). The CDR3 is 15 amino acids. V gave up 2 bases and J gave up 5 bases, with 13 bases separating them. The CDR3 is CASSLLGGRDNEQFF. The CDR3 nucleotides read TGTGCCAGCAGTTTACTCGGGGGAAGGGACAATGAGCAGTTCTTC.

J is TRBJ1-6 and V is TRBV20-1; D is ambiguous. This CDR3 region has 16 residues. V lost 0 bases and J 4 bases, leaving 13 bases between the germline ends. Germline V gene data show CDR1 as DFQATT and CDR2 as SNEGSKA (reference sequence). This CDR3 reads CSARDRTRPYNSPLHF. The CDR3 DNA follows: TGCAGTGCTAGAGATCGGACGCGGCCGTATAATTCACCCCTCCACTTT.

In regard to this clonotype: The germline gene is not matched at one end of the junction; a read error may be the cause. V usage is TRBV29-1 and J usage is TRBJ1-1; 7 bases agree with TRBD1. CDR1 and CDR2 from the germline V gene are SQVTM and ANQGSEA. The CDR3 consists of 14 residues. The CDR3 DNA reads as TGCAGCGTCGAAGGGGGACAGCTGAACACTGAAGCTTTCTTT. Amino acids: CSVEGGQLNTEAFF.

The CDR3 loop is CASSLRETNTGELFF. The CDR3 DNA is TGCGCCAGCAGCTTACGGGAAACGAACACCGGGGAGCTGTTTTTT. The chain links TRBV5-1 to TRBJ2-2, with a possible D match to TRBD2 (5 bases). Germline V gene data show CDR1 as SGHRS and CDR2 as YFSETQ. The CDR3 is 15 amino acids. Trimming took 2 bases from V and 0 from J, leaving 8 bases between them. The full variable domain, its missing parts supplied by reference TRBV5-1 and TRBJ2-2, is KAGVTQTPRYLIKTRGQQVTLSCSPISGHRSVSWYQQTPGQGLQFLFEYFSETQRNKGNFPGRFSGRQFSNSRSEMNVSTLELGDSALYLCASSLRETNTGELFFGEGSRLTVL.

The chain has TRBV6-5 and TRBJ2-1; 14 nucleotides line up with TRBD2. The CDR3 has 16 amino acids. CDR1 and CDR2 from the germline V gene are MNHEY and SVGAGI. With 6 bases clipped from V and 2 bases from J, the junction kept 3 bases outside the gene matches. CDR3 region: CASSGTSGSPYNEQFF. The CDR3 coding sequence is TGTGCCAGCAGCGGGACTAGCGGGAGCCCCTACAATGAGCAGTTCTTC.

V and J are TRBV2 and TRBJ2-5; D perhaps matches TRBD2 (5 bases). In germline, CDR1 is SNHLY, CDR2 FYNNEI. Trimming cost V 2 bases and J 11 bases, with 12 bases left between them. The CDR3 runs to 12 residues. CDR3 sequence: CASSERSWEQYF. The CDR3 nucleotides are TGTGCCAGCAGTGAACGATCATGGGAGCAGTACTTC.

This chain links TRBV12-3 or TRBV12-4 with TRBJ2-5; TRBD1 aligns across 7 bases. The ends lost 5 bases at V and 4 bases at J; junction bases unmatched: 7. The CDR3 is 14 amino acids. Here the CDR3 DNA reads TGTGCCAGCAGTCAGACAGGGAGCCTAGAGACCCAGTACTTC. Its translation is CASSQTGSLETQYF.

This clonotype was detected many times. CDR3 region: CASSSLQAQETQYF. In DNA, the CDR3 is TGTGCCAGCAGTTCCCTCCAGGCACAAGAGACCCAGTACTTC. This rearrangement joins TRBV27 to TRBJ2-5; no reliable D call. The CDR3 runs 14 residues. The V gene lost 4 bases and the J gene lost 2 bases, with 11 bases spanning the gap. Germline CDR1 reads MNHEY; CDR2 reads SMNVEV (reference sequence).

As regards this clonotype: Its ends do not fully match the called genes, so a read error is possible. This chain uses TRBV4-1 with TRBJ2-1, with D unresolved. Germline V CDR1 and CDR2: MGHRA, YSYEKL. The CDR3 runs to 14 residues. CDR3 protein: CASSQETGINEQFF. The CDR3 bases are TGTGCCAGCAGCCAGGAGACTGGAATCAATGAGCAGTTCTTC.

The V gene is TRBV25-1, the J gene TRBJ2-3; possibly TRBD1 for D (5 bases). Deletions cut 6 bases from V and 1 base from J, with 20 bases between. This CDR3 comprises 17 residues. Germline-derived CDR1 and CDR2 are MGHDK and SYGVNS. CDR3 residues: CASSPMSSVGRTDTQYF. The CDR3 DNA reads TGTGCCAGCAGCCCGATGAGCTCTGTGGGGCGCACAGATACGCAGTATTTT. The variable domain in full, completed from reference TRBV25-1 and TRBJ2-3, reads EADIYQTPRYLVIGTGKKITLECSQTMGHDKMYWYQQDPGMELHLIHYSYGVNSTEKGDLSSESTVSRIRTEHFPLTLESARPSHTSQYLCASSPMSSVGRTDTQYFGPGTRLTVL.

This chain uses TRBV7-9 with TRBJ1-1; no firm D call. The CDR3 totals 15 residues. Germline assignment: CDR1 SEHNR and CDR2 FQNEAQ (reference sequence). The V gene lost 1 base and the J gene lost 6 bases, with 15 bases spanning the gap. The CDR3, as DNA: TGTGCCAGCAGCTTAGAGGGCTCGGTAGGGTCTGAAGCTTTCTTT. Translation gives CASSLEGSVGSEAFF.

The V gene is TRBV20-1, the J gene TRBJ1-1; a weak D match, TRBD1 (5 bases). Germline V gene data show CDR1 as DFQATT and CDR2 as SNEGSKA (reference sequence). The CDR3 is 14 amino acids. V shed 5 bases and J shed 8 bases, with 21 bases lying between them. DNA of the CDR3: TGCAGTGCTGCCAAAGGGGCCAGGGATGGCGAAGCTTTCTTT. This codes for CSAAKGARDGEAFF.

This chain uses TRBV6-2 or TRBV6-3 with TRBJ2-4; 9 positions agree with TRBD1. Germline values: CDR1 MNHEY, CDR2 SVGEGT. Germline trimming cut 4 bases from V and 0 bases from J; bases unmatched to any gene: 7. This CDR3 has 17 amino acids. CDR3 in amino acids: CASSSPEDRGAKNIQYF. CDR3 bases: TGTGCCAGCAGTTCTCCTGAGGACAGGGGAGCCAAAAACATTCAGTACTTC.

The CDR3 sequence is CSASREDYGYTF. CDR3 DNA: TGCAGTGCTAGCCGGGAGGACTATGGCTACACCTTC. The chain carries TRBV20-1 and TRBJ1-2; D not certain. Germline V gene lookup returns CDR1 DFQATT and CDR2 SNEGSKA (reference sequence). The V and J ends lost 3 bases and 3 bases respectively, with 8 bases between them. The CDR3 contains 12 residues.

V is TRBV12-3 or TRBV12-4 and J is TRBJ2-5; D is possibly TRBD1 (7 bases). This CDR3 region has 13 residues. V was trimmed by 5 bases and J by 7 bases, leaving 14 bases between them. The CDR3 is CASSQQGRGTQYF. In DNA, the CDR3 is TGTGCCAGCAGTCAACAGGGGCGGGGGACCCAGTACTTC.

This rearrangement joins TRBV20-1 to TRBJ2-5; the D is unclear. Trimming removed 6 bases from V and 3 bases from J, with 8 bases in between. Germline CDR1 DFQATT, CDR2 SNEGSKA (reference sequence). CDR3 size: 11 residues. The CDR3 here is CSAPGEETQYF. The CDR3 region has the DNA TGCAGTGCACCGGGTGAAGAGACCCAGTACTTC.

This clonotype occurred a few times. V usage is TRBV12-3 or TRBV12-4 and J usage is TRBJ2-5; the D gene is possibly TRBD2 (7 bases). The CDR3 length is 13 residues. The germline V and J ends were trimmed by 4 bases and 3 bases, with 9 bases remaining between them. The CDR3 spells CASSWGGEETQYF. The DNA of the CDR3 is TGTGCCAGCAGTTGGGGGGGCGAAGAGACCCAGTACTTC.

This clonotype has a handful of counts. The DNA for the CDR3 is TGTGCCAGCAGTTACGGTGACAATACGCAGTATTTT. Translating gives CASSYGDNTQYF. The rearrangement links TRBV6-6 to TRBJ2-3; no clear D gene. V lost 2 bases and J lost 7, with 7 bases in between. This CDR3 spans 12 amino acids. From germline, CDR1 is MNHNY and CDR2 SVGAGI (reference sequence).

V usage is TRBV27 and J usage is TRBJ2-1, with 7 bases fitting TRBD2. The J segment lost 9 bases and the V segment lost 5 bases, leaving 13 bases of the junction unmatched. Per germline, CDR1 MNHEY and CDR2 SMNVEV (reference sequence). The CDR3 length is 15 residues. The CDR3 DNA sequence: TGTGCCAGCAGTCCCAGGGTCTTAGGGGAGGGTGAGCAGTTCTTC. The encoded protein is CASSPRVLGEGEQFF.

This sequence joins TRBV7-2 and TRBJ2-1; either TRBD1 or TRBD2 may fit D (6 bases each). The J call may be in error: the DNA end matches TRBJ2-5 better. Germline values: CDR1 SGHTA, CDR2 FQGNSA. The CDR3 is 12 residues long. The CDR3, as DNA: TGTGCCAGCAGCCCGGGGGCAGGGACCCAGTACTTC. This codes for CASSPGAGTQYF.

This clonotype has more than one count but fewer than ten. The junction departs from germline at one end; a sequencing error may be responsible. The CDR3, as DNA: TGCAGCGTTGAAGGGACCTATAATGAGCAGTTCTTC. Translated, it gives CSVEGTYNEQFF. The rearrangement joins TRBV29-1 to TRBJ2-1; D ambiguous. CDR1 and CDR2 from the germline V gene are SQVTM and ANQGSEA. This CDR3 has 12 residues.

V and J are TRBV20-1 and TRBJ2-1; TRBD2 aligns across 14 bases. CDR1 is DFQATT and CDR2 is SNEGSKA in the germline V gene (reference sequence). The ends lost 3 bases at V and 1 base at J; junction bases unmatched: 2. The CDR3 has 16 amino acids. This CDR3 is CSASRLAGGSYNEQFF. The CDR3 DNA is TGCAGTGCTAGTAGACTAGCGGGAGGGTCCTACAATGAGCAGTTCTTC.